The 27 T cell receptor beta chains in this list originate from one sample, sequenced in a study of Ad26.COV2.S vaccination and SARS-CoV-2 variants. Described treatment: some 19 received Ad26.COV2.S at low or high dose, single or two shots; about 5 received placebo; per-sample allocation not given. Repertoires come from day 63 after the first vaccine or placebo injection. The repertoire was sequenced with immunoSEQ multiplex PCR; TCRdb's copy has only in-frame clones and lacks some. The sample records around 450,000 clones, nearly 90% being singletons. This sample comprised peripheral blood, obtained in a trial of Ad26.COV2.S vaccine versus placebo. Receptors were obtained from a person between 18 and 65 years old who received the Ad26.COV2.S COVID-19 vaccine or a placebo.

This rearrangement joins TRBV9 to TRBJ2-3; 7 positions match TRBD2. From germline, CDR1 is SGDLS and CDR2 YYNGEE. J gave up 4 bases and V 3 bases, and 14 bases lay outside the gene matches. This CDR3 contains 17 residues. The CDR3 bases are TGTGCCAGCAGCGGGAGACGGGGAGGGCAGTTTTCAGATACGCAGTATTTT. Protein: CASSGRRGGQFSDTQYF.

To note about this clone: Relative to the germline gene, one junction end is altered; a read error may explain this. The gene calls are TRBV6-6 and TRBJ2-4, with TRBD2 matching 13 bases. Germline V gene lookup returns CDR1 MNHNY and CDR2 SVGAGI (reference sequence). This CDR3 region has 14 residues. This CDR3 is CASSYHGTSGTPEF. The DNA of the CDR3 is TGTGCCAGCAGTTACCATGGGACTAGCGGGACCCCCGAGTTC.

The chain combines TRBV4-2 with TRBJ2-5; the D gene is possibly TRBD2 (6 bases). Per the germline V gene, CDR1 is LGHNA and CDR2 is YNFKEQ. V lost 4 bases to trimming and J lost 5 bases, with 14 bases between them. This CDR3 is 14 amino acids long. CDR3 in DNA: TGTGCCAGCAGCCGTTCTGGGGGGATGGAGACCCAGTACTTC. Protein product: CASSRSGGMETQYF.

The chain links TRBV6-5 to TRBJ1-1; tentative D call: TRBD1 (6 bases). V lost 7 bases to trimming and J lost 2 bases, with 14 bases between them. The CDR3 has 14 residues. Germline V gene data show CDR1 as MNHEY and CDR2 as SVGAGI. This CDR3 reads CASTSKGGNTEAFF. The CDR3 nucleotides read TGTGCCAGCACCTCAAAGGGGGGAAACACTGAAGCTTTCTTT.

The chain has TRBV13 and TRBJ2-7; D perhaps matches TRBD2 (5 bases). Deletions cut 2 bases from V and 3 bases from J, with 8 bases between. CDR3 length: 13 residues. CDR1 PRHDT and CDR2 FYEKMQ come from the germline V gene (reference sequence). CDR3 nucleotides: TGTGCCAGCAGCTTACGTGGGAGCTACGAGCAGTACGTC. Translating it yields CASSLRGSYEQYV.

J is TRBJ2-2 and V is TRBV2; D possibly uses TRBD1 or TRBD2 (6 bases each). Trimming pared 7 bases from V and 6 bases from J, leaving 12 bases between. Germline values: CDR1 SNHLY, CDR2 FYNNEI. The CDR3 contains 13 residues. CDR3 sequence reads: CASKGGRAGELFF. Written as DNA, the CDR3 is TGTGCCAGCAAGGGGGGCCGTGCCGGGGAGCTGTTTTTT. The full variable domain, in which reference TRBV2 and TRBJ2-2 provide the parts outside the CDR3, is EPEVTQTPSHQVTQMGQEVILRCVPISNHLYFYWYRQILGQKVEFLVSFYNNEISEKSEIFDDQFSVERPDGSNFTLKIRSTKLEDSAMYFCASKGGRAGELFFGEGSRLTVL.

V and J are TRBV12-5 and TRBJ2-3; 7 positions match TRBD1. The germline CDR1 and CDR2 sequences are LGHNT and FRNRAP. CDR3 length equals 15 residues. The V gene end was trimmed by 1 base and the J gene end by 0 bases; junction bases not matched to a gene: 1. The DNA for the CDR3 is TGTGCTAGTGGTTTGGGACAGGGCAGCACAGATACGCAGTATTTT. This encodes CASGLGQGSTDTQYF.

This chain connects TRBV7-3 to TRBJ2-1, with TRBD2 matching 10 bases. The CDR3 length is 15 residues. V dropped 2 bases and J dropped 8; count of bases not matched to a gene: 6. Per the germline V gene, CDR1 is SGHTA and CDR2 is FQGTGA. This CDR3 reads CASSLVTSGIHEQFF. In DNA, the CDR3 is TGTGCCAGCAGCTTAGTCACTAGCGGGATCCATGAGCAGTTCTTC.

This chain connects TRBV9 to TRBJ2-1, with 9 bases fitting TRBD1. The CDR3 totals 16 residues. After removal of 3 bases from V and 1 base from J, the junction contained 5 bases not matched to a gene. The germline V gene encodes CDR1 SGDLS and CDR2 YYNGEE. The CDR3 reads CASSATGQGSYNEQFF. CDR3 in DNA: TGTGCCAGCAGCGCCACGGGACAGGGATCCTACAATGAGCAGTTCTTC.

The rearrangement joins TRBV29-1 to TRBJ1-1; 11 positions match TRBD1. Germline V CDR1 and CDR2: SQVTM, ANQGSEA. Trimming at V came to 5 bases and at J to 0 bases, leaving 5 bases not matched to a gene. This CDR3 has 15 amino acids. Here the CDR3 DNA reads TGCAGCGTTTCCGGGACAGGGGGTATGAACACTGAAGCTTTCTTT. This gives the protein CSVSGTGGMNTEAFF.

The chain couples TRBV7-2 to TRBJ1-2, with D perhaps TRBD1 (5 bases). Trimming left V 4 bases short and J 7 bases short, with 22 bases between. The CDR3 totals 16 residues. The V gene's germline CDR1 is SGHTA and CDR2 FQGNSA. Written as DNA, the CDR3 is TGTGCCAGCAGCTCGGGGCCGGGTCTGGGTGTTATTGGCTACACCTTC. It translates to CASSSGPGLGVIGYTF.

This chain connects TRBV2 to TRBJ2-1, with D hard to call. V lost 0 bases, J lost 5 bases, and 11 bases lay in between. CDR3 size: 15 residues. The germline V gene encodes CDR1 SNHLY and CDR2 FYNNEI. The CDR3 sequence is CASSEALGQNNEQFF. CDR3 DNA: TGTGCCAGCAGTGAAGCGCTTGGGCAGAACAATGAGCAGTTCTTC.

The chain combines TRBV7-2 with TRBJ2-5; 13 bases line up with TRBD2. The CDR3 runs to 15 residues. CDR1 and CDR2 from the germline V gene are SGHTA and FQGNSA. Trimming removed 6 bases from V and 3 bases from J; junction bases left unmatched: 4. CDR3 sequence (DNA): TGTGCCAGCAGGCGAGGACTAGCGGGGGAAGAGACCCAGTACTTC. The encoded protein is CASRRGLAGEETQYF. Supplemented by reference TRBV7-2 and TRBJ2-5, the full variable domain reads GAGVSQSPSNKVTEKGKDVELRCDPISGHTALYWYRQSLGQGLEFLIYFQGNSAPDKSGLPSDRFSAERTGGSVSTLTIQRTQQEDSAVYLCASRRGLAGEETQYFGPGTRLLVL.

DNA for the CDR3: TGTGCCAGCAGCCCCATAGCGGGCTCCTACAATGAGCAGTTCTTC. Its translation: CASSPIAGSYNEQFF. The rearrangement uses TRBV7-3 and TRBJ2-1; TRBD2 matches 7 bases. Germline loops: CDR1 SGHTA, CDR2 FQGTGA. Trimming at V came to 5 bases and at J to 0 bases, leaving 4 bases not matched to a gene. The CDR3 is made up of 15 amino acids.

This clone appeared a few times. The V call is TRBV7-2, the J call TRBJ1-2, with D unresolved. CDR1 is SGHTA and CDR2 is FQGNSA in the germline V gene. The V end was cut by 5 bases, the J end by 4 bases, with 20 bases between. CDR3 length: 16 amino acids. CDR3: CASSLLQPTASYGYTF. CDR3 nucleotides: TGTGCCAGCAGCCTCCTCCAACCGACGGCAAGCTATGGCTACACCTTC.

The chain employs TRBV3-1 (or the pseudogene TRBV3-2) and TRBJ2-3; D gene unclear. Germline CDR1 is LGHDT and CDR2 is YNNKEL (reference sequence). Trimming pared 0 bases from V and 6 bases from J, leaving 7 bases between. The CDR3 runs 13 residues. The CDR3, as DNA: TGTGCCAGCAGCCAAGAAGGGTCCGATACGCAGTATTTT. Its protein product is CASSQEGSDTQYF.

This chain uses TRBV4-3 with TRBJ2-2; no firm D call. From germline, CDR1 is LGHNA and CDR2 YSLEER. The CDR3 totals 12 residues. Trimming cost V 4 bases and J 7 bases, with 7 bases left between them. CDR3 region: CASSLSGGELFF. For the CDR3, the DNA is TGCGCCAGCAGCCTCAGTGGCGGGGAGCTGTTTTTT.

This clone is a singleton in its sample. The CDR3: CASSWPGNTIYF. CDR3 nucleotide sequence: TGTGCCAGCAGTTGGCCTGGAAACACCATATATTTT. This sequence joins TRBV12-3 or TRBV12-4 and TRBJ1-3; D remains unclear. The CDR3 has 12 residues. Trimming removed 4 bases at V and 2 bases at J, with 3 bases between.

This chain connects TRBV28 to TRBJ1-1; the D gene is possibly TRBD1 (6 bases). The CDR3 runs to 14 residues. Trimming took off 6 bases at V and 3 bases at J, with 14 bases between the two ends. Germline V gene sequence: CDR1 MDHEN, CDR2 SYDVKM. The CDR3 DNA sequence: TGTGCCAGCAGGACCCCAGGACAGTACACTGAAGCTTTCTTT. Its protein is CASRTPGQYTEAFF.

V gene TRBV5-1 combines with J gene TRBJ2-5, with 9 bases matching TRBD2. The CDR3 loop spans 13 amino acids. V shed 7 bases, J shed 5 bases, and the junction held 6 bases outside the gene matches. Germline V lookup: CDR1 SGHRS, CDR2 YFSETQ. CDR3 sequence (DNA): TGCGCCAGCGCGGGGGGGCCTGGGGAGACCCAGTACTTC. Encoded protein: CASAGGPGETQYF. Using reference TRBV5-1 and TRBJ2-5 for the parts outside the CDR3, the full variable domain is KAGVTQTPRYLIKTRGQQVTLSCSPISGHRSVSWYQQTPGQGLQFLFEYFSETQRNKGNFPGRFSGRQFSNSRSEMNVSTLELGDSALYLCASAGGPGETQYFGPGTRLLVL.

V and J are TRBV18 and TRBJ2-7; D possibly matches TRBD1 or TRBD2 (5 bases each). CDR3 length equals 13 residues. Between the trimmed V and J ends, which lost 0 bases and 5 bases, there was a span of 8 bases. Germline-derived CDR1 and CDR2 are KGHSH and LQKENI. CDR3 coding DNA: TGTGCCAGCTCACCACCGGGGCGGGACGAGCAGTACTTC. Amino acids: CASSPPGRDEQYF.

V gene TRBV7-2 combines with J gene TRBJ1-4; no clear D. The CDR3 length is 13 residues. Per germline, CDR1 SGHTA and CDR2 FQGNSA. V shed 6 bases and J shed 6 bases, with 11 bases lying between them. This CDR3 reads CASSLYRHEKLFF. CDR3 in DNA: TGTGCCAGCAGTTTATACAGACATGAAAAACTGTTTTTT.

The chain is built from TRBV30 and TRBJ2-1, with D maybe TRBD2 (6 bases). The CDR3 length is 14 residues. Trimming took 4 bases from V and 8 from J, leaving 18 bases between them. Germline V gene data show CDR1 as GTSNPN and CDR2 as SVGIG (reference sequence). The CDR3 is CAWTPNTSLYEQFF. The CDR3 DNA sequence: TGTGCCTGGACACCTAACACTAGCTTATATGAGCAGTTCTTC.

Only a few counts were recorded for this clone. The V call is TRBV7-2, the J call TRBJ2-7; 8 bases line up with TRBD1. Unmatched junction bases numbered 4, after V lost 6 bases and J lost 3 bases. Looked up from germline, CDR1 is SGHTA and CDR2 is FQGNSA. This CDR3 is 13 amino acids long. Here the CDR3 reads CASSRQGNYEQYV. In DNA form, the CDR3 reads TGTGCCAGCAGTCGACAGGGGAACTACGAGCAGTACGTC.

V usage is TRBV29-1 and J usage is TRBJ2-1; 10 bases are a match to TRBD2. V lost 1 base, J lost 6 bases, and 9 bases stayed unmatched. The CDR3 sequence is 16 residues long. Per the germline V gene, CDR1 is SQVTM and CDR2 is ANQGSEA. Here the CDR3 reads CSVEGPSGGFFNEQFF. The CDR3 bases are TGCAGCGTTGAAGGTCCTAGCGGGGGTTTCTTCAATGAGCAGTTCTTC.

This rearrangement joins TRBV10-3 to TRBJ1-5, with D possibly matching TRBD1 (6 bases). Germline V CDR1 and CDR2: ENHRY, SYGVKD. Trimming removed 0 bases at V and 4 bases at J, with 10 bases between. This CDR3 spans 15 amino acids. CDR3 bases: TGTGCCATCAGTGAGTCTACAGGGTCGAATCAGCCCCAGCATTTT. Its protein product is CAISESTGSNQPQHF.

The rearrangement links TRBV5-5 to TRBJ2-1, with 9 nucleotides matching TRBD1. Germline CDR1 and CDR2: SGHKS and YYEKEE (reference sequence). Trimming took 3 bases from V and 4 from J; bases not matched to a gene: 11. The CDR3 is 17 amino acids. DNA for the CDR3: TGTGCCAGCAGCTATACCCCCGGGACAGGGAGTTACAATGAGCAGTTCTTC. Its translation: CASSYTPGTGSYNEQFF.